These 20 T cell receptor beta chains were all obtained from the same sample, sequenced in a study of blood T cells in healthy people across ages. Using a J-beta primer mix together with a sample-barcoded 5' primer, a second PCR was run for roughly 6 to 12 cycles. TCRdb reprocessed the 5' RACE reads with MiXCR, giving one entry per CDR3 protein. This table has 890,000 or so distinct CDR3 sequences, 62% appearing once. The sample taken for sequencing was blood. Receptors originate from a man in his thirties or forties in good health.

The V and J genes are TRBV7-2 and TRBJ2-5; the D gene is possibly TRBD2 (5 bases). The CDR3 contains 14 residues. Looked up from germline, CDR1 is SGHTA and CDR2 is FQGNSA. The germline V and J ends were trimmed by 1 base and 5 bases, with 11 bases remaining between them. CDR3 DNA sequence: TGTGCCAGCAGCTTAGAAGTCCGCGGGGAGACCCAGTACTTC. Residues: CASSLEVRGETQYF. The whole variable domain, remainder taken from reference TRBV7-2 and TRBJ2-5, is GAGVSQSPSNKVTEKGKDVELRCDPISGHTALYWYRQSLGQGLEFLIYFQGNSAPDKSGLPSDRFSAERTGGSVSTLTIQRTQQEDSAVYLCASSLEVRGETQYFGPGTRLLVL.

The rearrangement links TRBV29-1 to TRBJ2-4, with a possible D match to TRBD2 (6 bases). Per the germline V gene, CDR1 is SQVTM and CDR2 is ANQGSEA. This CDR3 spans 11 amino acids. Trimming stripped 4 bases from V and 13 bases from J, with 14 bases between. The CDR3 is CSVVGSQEQYF. The CDR3 bases are TGCAGCGTTGTCGGGAGTCAGGAGCAGTACTTC.

The rearrangement joins TRBV20-1 to TRBJ1-5; perhaps TRBD1 as D (5 bases). This CDR3 is 15 amino acids long. Germline CDR1 and CDR2: DFQATT and SNEGSKA (reference sequence). For the CDR3, the DNA is TGCAGCCCACTAGATTTTCGGGGACCGCATCAGCCCCAGCATTTT. Amino acid sequence: CSPLDFRGPHQPQHF.

The chain couples TRBV27 to TRBJ2-5; TRBD2 matches at 13 bases. Unmatched junction bases numbered 7, after V lost 2 bases and J lost 4 bases. This CDR3 has 17 residues. Germline CDR1 MNHEY, CDR2 SMNVEV (reference sequence). CDR3 bases: TGTGCCAGCAGTTTAAGGACTAGCGGGGGTGTTTCAGAGACCCAGTACTTC. Amino acids: CASSLRTSGGVSETQYF.

This clonotype occurred a few times. CDR3 amino acids: CASSIDRGTEAFF. CDR3 bases: TGTGCCAGTAGTATAGATCGTGGGACTGAAGCTTTCTTT. This rearrangement joins TRBV19 to TRBJ1-1; D not certain. The CDR3 has 13 amino acids. The germline V gene has CDR1 LNHDA and CDR2 SQIVND (reference sequence). The V and J ends lost 0 bases and 5 bases respectively, with 7 bases between them.

The CDR3 protein is CASSLALRVNEQFF. CDR3 nucleotide sequence: TGTGCCAGCAGCTTAGCGCTCAGGGTCAATGAGCAGTTCTTC. The rearrangement uses TRBV7-2 and TRBJ2-1; tentative D call: TRBD1 (5 bases). Deletions cut 0 bases from V and 6 bases from J, with 9 bases between. The CDR3 covers 14 residues. CDR1 is SGHTA, CDR2 FQGNSA, per germline.

The chain uses TRBV20-1 and TRBJ2-2; the match to TRBD2 covers 11 bases. Germline-derived CDR1 and CDR2 are DFQATT and SNEGSKA (reference sequence). V lost 1 base and J lost 7; bases outside the gene matches: 11. The CDR3 length is 17 residues. This CDR3 reads CSARGLTSGAFGGELFF. The CDR3, as DNA: TGCAGTGCTAGAGGGCTGACTAGCGGGGCCTTCGGCGGGGAGCTGTTTTTT.

V usage is TRBV5-8 and J usage is TRBJ1-5, with 9 bases that match TRBD1. This CDR3 comprises 16 residues. Germline V lookup: CDR1 SGHTS, CDR2 YDEGEE. The junction had 9 bases not matched to a gene; V was cut back by 4 bases and J by 4 bases. CDR3 sequence: CASSLRTGEANQPQHF. CDR3 sequence (DNA): TGTGCCAGCAGCCTTAGGACAGGGGAGGCGAATCAGCCCCAGCATTTT.

Comment on this clonotype: This may arise from a read error, as a much more abundant clone is one base away. The chain has TRBV2 and TRBJ1-6, with D perhaps matching TRBD1 (5 bases). The CDR3 contains 13 residues. Germline values: CDR1 SNHLY, CDR2 FYNNEI. Between the trimmed V and J ends, which lost 8 bases and 8 bases, there was a span of 13 bases. The CDR3 protein is CASGAGSYSPLHF. The CDR3, as DNA: TGTGCCAGCGGGGCCGGCTCATATTCACCCCTCCACTTT.

The chain joins TRBV4-1 to TRBJ2-7, with 9 bases lining up with TRBD1. Looked up from germline, CDR1 is MGHRA and CDR2 is YSYEKL. J gave up 3 bases and V 4 bases, and 7 bases lay outside the gene matches. The CDR3 runs to 15 residues. The CDR3 is CASSLGTGRIYEQYF. CDR3 nucleotide sequence: TGCGCCAGCAGCCTAGGGACAGGGAGAATCTACGAGCAGTACTTC.

This chain links TRBV6-2 or TRBV6-3 with TRBJ2-3; D is undetermined. The V gene lost 4 bases and the J gene lost 8 bases, with 10 bases spanning the gap. Germline CDR1 is MNHEY and CDR2 is SVGEGT. This CDR3 has 12 residues. CDR3 sequence (DNA): TGTGCCAGCAGTTCAGACCGAAGTACGCAGTATTTT. Its protein is CASSSDRSTQYF.

This chain connects TRBV6-5 to TRBJ2-5; 11 bases line up with TRBD2. J lost 6 bases, V lost 4 bases, and 10 bases had no gene match. CDR1 MNHEY and CDR2 SVGAGI come from the germline V gene. There are 16 residues in the CDR3. DNA of the CDR3: TGTGCCAGCAGTTCCTTGACTAGCGGGGAAAGACAGACCCAGTACTTC. Its translation is CASSSLTSGERQTQYF.

This clonotype has at least ten counts. J is TRBJ2-1 and V is TRBV6-2 or TRBV6-3; D is uncertain. This CDR3 spans 13 amino acids. V was cut by 2 bases and J by 4 bases, with 6 bases left in between. Germline V gene sequence: CDR1 MNHEY, CDR2 SVGEGT. CDR3 coding DNA: TGTGCCAGCAGTTACCTGGCATACAATGAGCAGTTCTTC. This gives the protein CASSYLAYNEQFF.

The genes are TRBV3-1 and TRBJ2-2, with 10 positions matching TRBD1. The CDR3 totals 17 residues. The germline V gene has CDR1 LGHDT and CDR2 YNNKEL (reference sequence). Trimming took 2 bases from V and 2 from J; bases not matched to a gene: 5. CDR3 sequence reads: CASSQLGTGANTGELFF. The CDR3 DNA sequence: TGTGCCAGCAGCCAATTAGGGACAGGGGCTAACACCGGGGAGCTGTTTTTT.

This sequence joins TRBV4-3 and TRBJ2-1; D unresolved. V lost 0 bases and J lost 12, with 12 bases in between. The CDR3 sequence is 13 residues long. Germline V gene lookup returns CDR1 LGHNA and CDR2 YSLEER. The CDR3 nucleotides are TGCGCCAGCAGCCAAGAGGTAGGAGTCGGGCAGTTCTTC. Protein: CASSQEVGVGQFF.

This clonotype has more than one count but fewer than ten. J is TRBJ2-3 and V is TRBV6-6; 13 positions agree with TRBD2. The germline V gene has CDR1 MNHNY and CDR2 SVGAGI (reference sequence). V gave up 6 bases and J gave up 2 bases; unmatched junction bases: 2. The CDR3 has 15 residues. The CDR3 reads CASRGLAGNTDTQYF. The CDR3 nucleotides read TGTGCCAGCAGGGGACTAGCGGGGAACACAGATACGCAGTATTTT.

This clonotype was seen just once. The V gene is TRBV4-3, the J gene TRBJ2-1, with D perhaps matching TRBD1 (5 bases). Trimming took 2 bases from V and 10 from J, leaving 15 bases between them. The germline CDR1 and CDR2 sequences are LGHNA and YSLEER. The CDR3 has 14 residues. The CDR3 DNA follows: TGCGCCAGCAGCCAATCTCAGGACATTGGAGAGCAGTTCTTC. Translation gives CASSQSQDIGEQFF.

This chain joins TRBV9 and TRBJ1-6; weak D call: TRBD1 (5 bases). CDR1 and CDR2 (germline): SGDLS, YYNGEE. Trimming took 5 bases from V and 7 from J, leaving 16 bases between them. This CDR3 region has 15 residues. CDR3 nucleotide sequence: TGTGCCAGCAGTGCCTCCCGGGGGATGAATTCACCCCTCCACTTT. It translates to CASSASRGMNSPLHF.

The V gene is TRBV4-3, the J gene TRBJ1-4, with a tentative D call TRBD1 (5 bases). CDR3 length: 16 amino acids. V lost 0 bases to trimming and J lost 8 bases, with 16 bases between them. Germline V gives CDR1 LGHNA, CDR2 YSLEER. Here the CDR3 DNA reads TGCGCCAGCAGCCAAGACCAGGGACTGTTGATGGAAAAACTGTTTTTT. Protein sequence: CASSQDQGLLMEKLFF.

The chain joins TRBV10-3 to TRBJ2-1, with 12 bases matching TRBD2. CDR3 size: 17 residues. Germline-derived CDR1 and CDR2 are ENHRY and SYGVKD. After removal of 3 bases from V and 3 bases from J, the junction contained 6 bases not matched to a gene. The chain's CDR3 is CAISDAGTSGYYNEQFF. DNA of the CDR3: TGTGCCATCAGTGACGCCGGGACTAGCGGGTACTACAATGAGCAGTTCTTC.